This TCR beta chain was sequenced for a study of T cell repertoires in cytomegalovirus infection. About the research overall: Both a matching HLA type and CMV infection were indicated by public TCR beta signatures.

Study conclusions and caveats: Clonotype analysis showed dominance of the ex vivo response by HLA-C-restricted CMV-specific TCR beta clonotypes. The study identified carriers of CMV plus the relevant HLA from cumulative public TCR beta family frequency.

The CDR3 is made up of 19 amino acids. Between the trimmed V and J ends, which lost 1 base and 0 bases, there was a span of 22 bases. The germline gives CDR1 SGHTA, CDR2 FQGNSA. This clonotype occurred many times. Its antigen is not known. Using its own MiXCR run on the reads, TCRdb lists one record per CDR3 protein. This sample has 85,000 to 120,000 distinct CDR3 sequences, with 15% to 20% found just once. The TCR comes from a human donor in good health (CMV status not recorded). Some clones in this sample may be carry-over from other donors' samples. The gene calls are TRBV7-2 and TRBJ2-7; D unclear. The sample comprised PBMCs. DNA of the CDR3: TGTGCCAGCAGCTTAGGCTTAGCCAACTACATAAAGGGCTCCTACGAGCAGTACTTC. It translates to CASSLGLANYIKGSYEQYF.